This T cell receptor (beta chain) comes out of a study of metastatic and nonmetastatic thyroid tumors. In the original processing: CDR3 differences across clinicopathological groups were used to build a distant-metastasis classifier for papillary thyroid cancer. TCRdb used MiXCR to call clones anew from the PCR reads. The authors' filters were not applied to this entry. The sample has roughly 38,000 clones, roughly 18% seen once. Until they underwent thyroid surgery, no patient had received any treatment. Study-level findings and limits: It was reported that TCR beta diversity was significantly higher in malignant thyroid tumors than benign nodules, in blood and tumor.

This clone was recorded at least ten times. Antigen unknown. Trimming shortened V by 0 bases and J by 4 bases, and 12 bases separated the two germline ends. The CDR3 spans 15 residues. The germline V gene has CDR1 LGHNA and CDR2 YNFKEQ. V usage is TRBV4-2 and J usage is TRBJ1-2; D may be TRBD1 (6 bases). Sequencing used blood. The TCR comes from a female donor with papillary thyroid cancer or a benign thyroid nodule (not recorded which). Some clones in this sample may be carry-over from other donors' samples. The CDR3: CASSQDNGGGYGYTF. In DNA form, the CDR3 reads TGTGCCAGCAGCCAAGATAACGGGGGCGGCTATGGCTACACCTTC.